The 26 T cell receptor beta chains below were found in one sample sequenced in a study of control samples from healthy donors and cancer patients. Method: immunoSEQ multiplex PCR; TCRdb's copy keeps in-frame clones and lacks some. The sample includes over 120,000 clones, over 90% of them seen just once. Material for sequencing was PBMCs. These receptor sequences come from a man aged 55 to 70 with colorectal cancer.

V usage is TRBV9 and J usage is TRBJ1-4, with D unclear. The CDR3 is made up of 14 amino acids. Germline V gives CDR1 SGDLS, CDR2 YYNGEE. V lost 3 bases to trimming and J lost 10 bases, with 16 bases between them. CDR3 nucleotide sequence: TGTGCCAGCAGCGAGGCGCCCGAAGTTGGAAAACTGTTTTTT. It encodes CASSEAPEVGKLFF. Filled out from reference TRBV9 and TRBJ1-4, the complete variable domain reads DSGVTQTPKHLITATGQRVTLRCSPRSGDLSVYWYQQSLDQGLQFLIQYYNGEERAKGNILERFSAQQFPDLHSELNLSSLELGDSALYFCASSEAPEVGKLFFGSGTQLSVL.

This chain uses TRBV12-3 or TRBV12-4 with TRBJ2-7; D is unclear. V was cut by 6 bases and J by 9 bases, with 18 bases left in between. This CDR3 is 13 amino acids long. CDR3 nucleotide sequence: TGTGCCAGCAGCCCTAAGACCATCGAGGCGCAGTACTTC. It codes for CASSPKTIEAQYF.

This chain connects TRBV18 to TRBJ1-4, with no clear D. The V gene lost 6 bases and the J gene lost 6 bases, with 11 bases spanning the gap. Germline CDR1 is KGHSH and CDR2 is LQKENI. The CDR3 has 13 residues. CDR3 in DNA: TGTGCCAGCTCCTTTGATGGGGATGAAAAACTGTTTTTT. Translating it yields CASSFDGDEKLFF.

The chain has TRBV7-2 and TRBJ1-1; tentative D call: TRBD1 (5 bases). The germline CDR1 and CDR2 sequences are SGHTA and FQGNSA. The CDR3 loop spans 17 amino acids. Trimming removed 1 base from V and 3 bases from J, with 18 bases in between. CDR3 amino acids: CASSLVVGGEGHTEAFF. CDR3 bases: TGTGCCAGCAGCTTAGTAGTGGGAGGGGAGGGCCACACTGAAGCTTTCTTT.

The V call is TRBV30, the J call TRBJ1-1, with D maybe TRBD1 (5 bases). Deletions cut 0 bases from V and 1 base from J, with 6 bases between. Per germline, CDR1 GTSNPN and CDR2 SVGIG (reference sequence). There are 13 residues in the CDR3. CDR3 amino acids: CAWSVRGNTEAFF. CDR3 coding DNA: TGTGCCTGGAGTGTAAGGGGGAACACTGAAGCTTTCTTT.

In its sample, this clone was seen once. The chain is built from TRBV6-1 and TRBJ1-6, with TRBD1 matching over 7 bases. Germline-derived CDR1 and CDR2 are MNHNS and SASEGT. The ends lost 2 bases at V and 8 bases at J; junction bases unmatched: 9. The CDR3 length is 16 residues. CDR3 region: CASSESETGLYSPLHF. CDR3 DNA sequence: TGTGCCAGCAGTGAAAGCGAGACAGGGCTTTATTCACCCCTCCACTTT.

V is TRBV19 and J is TRBJ2-3; possibly TRBD1 for D (5 bases). The V gene's germline CDR1 is LNHDA and CDR2 SQIVND (reference sequence). Trimming took off 0 bases at V and 4 bases at J, with 11 bases between the two ends. This CDR3 has 15 residues. CDR3 sequence reads: CASSIDRDQADTQYF. The CDR3 nucleotides are TGTGCCAGTAGTATAGACAGGGATCAGGCAGATACGCAGTATTTT.

The CDR3: CASSLSRVDTQYF. Written as DNA, the CDR3 is TGTGCCAGCAGCTTAAGCCGGGTTGATACGCAGTATTTT. This chain uses TRBV13 with TRBJ2-3; D not certain. The length of the CDR3 is 13 residues. Germline V gene data show CDR1 as PRHDT and CDR2 as FYEKMQ (reference sequence). Trimming stripped 2 bases from V and 6 bases from J, with 9 bases between.

This chain connects TRBV9 to TRBJ2-7; 7 bases fit TRBD1. The trim removed 4 bases at V and 2 bases at J, leaving 6 bases unmatched. Per germline, CDR1 SGDLS and CDR2 YYNGEE. The CDR3 runs to 14 residues. The CDR3 reads CASSTSGQPYEQYF. CDR3 nucleotides: TGTGCCAGCAGCACCTCGGGACAGCCCTACGAGCAGTACTTC.

The rearrangement joins TRBV6-5 to TRBJ1-4, with TRBD1 identical over 7 bases. CDR3 length equals 15 residues. The V gene's germline CDR1 is MNHEY and CDR2 SVGAGI. V shed 6 bases and J 3 bases; nucleotides not matched to a gene: 7. CDR3 sequence reads: CASRRKGAANEKLFF. CDR3 in DNA: TGTGCCAGCAGGCGGAAGGGGGCTGCTAATGAAAAACTGTTTTTT.

The V call is TRBV7-2, the J call TRBJ2-3; maybe TRBD2 (6 bases). The CDR3 loop spans 15 amino acids. Germline loops: CDR1 SGHTA, CDR2 FQGNSA. V was trimmed by 4 bases and J by 1 base, leaving 12 bases between them. This CDR3 reads CASSYGAGRTDTQYF. The CDR3 DNA sequence: TGTGCCAGCAGCTACGGCGCGGGGCGCACAGATACGCAGTATTTT.

V gene TRBV19 combines with J gene TRBJ2-4; 9 nucleotides align to TRBD1. The CDR3 contains 15 residues. Germline CDR1 reads LNHDA; CDR2 reads SQIVND (reference sequence). The V and J ends lost 4 bases and 7 bases, in that order; junction bases with no gene match: 8. CDR3 bases: TGTGCCAGTAGTACCCGGACAGGGGAGGACAACATTCAGTACTTC. Its translation is CASSTRTGEDNIQYF.

This chain uses TRBV6-2 or TRBV6-3 with TRBJ2-7; the match to TRBD1 covers 9 bases. Per the germline V gene, CDR1 is MNHEY and CDR2 is SVGEGT. With 2 bases clipped from V and 9 bases from J, the junction kept 8 bases outside the gene matches. The CDR3 contains 14 residues. CDR3 in DNA: TGTGCCAGCAGTTACGGGACAGGGACCGTAGGGCAGTACTTC. Translating it yields CASSYGTGTVGQYF.

This chain joins TRBV2 and TRBJ1-1; unclear D gene. CDR1 and CDR2 (germline): SNHLY, FYNNEI. The CDR3 runs to 13 residues. Trimming stripped 6 bases from V and 2 bases from J, with 10 bases between. The CDR3 nucleotides are TGTGCCAGCAGCGAGGACCCAAACACTGAAGCTTTCTTT. It specifies CASSEDPNTEAFF.

The V gene is TRBV11-2, the J gene TRBJ2-5; tentatively, D is TRBD1 (6 bases). The length of the CDR3 is 14 residues. Germline CDR1 SGHAT, CDR2 FQNNGV. Trimming cost V 3 bases and J 2 bases, with 10 bases left between them. The CDR3 DNA is TGTGCCAGCAGCTTGCAGGGGTGGCAAGAGACCCAGTACTTC. It translates to CASSLQGWQETQYF.

V is TRBV6-5 and J is TRBJ1-3; no firm D call. Deletions cut 5 bases from V and 0 bases from J, with 5 bases between. This CDR3 spans 13 amino acids. Germline CDR1 is MNHEY and CDR2 is SVGAGI. The CDR3 here is CASSQYSGNTIYF. The CDR3, as DNA: TGTGCCAGCAGTCAGTACTCTGGAAACACCATATATTTT.

The chain uses TRBV30 and TRBJ1-2; no clear D gene. CDR3 length: 14 residues. From germline, CDR1 is GTSNPN and CDR2 SVGIG (reference sequence). Trimming removed 0 bases at V and 2 bases at J, with 10 bases between. CDR3 bases: TGTGCCTGGAGTGTGAAAGGATCCAACTATGGCTACACCTTC. Amino acids: CAWSVKGSNYGYTF.

The V call is TRBV11-2, the J call TRBJ2-3, with D possibly being TRBD2 (5 bases). CDR3 size: 14 residues. With 3 bases removed from V and 6 bases from J, the gap between germline ends came to 13 bases. Germline CDR1 is SGHAT and CDR2 is FQNNGV. CDR3 in DNA: TGTGCCAGCAGCTTTAGCGCTCCCCTGGATACGCAGTATTTT. This translates into CASSFSAPLDTQYF.

J is TRBJ2-6 and V is TRBV5-1, with D hard to call. The V end lost 1 base, the J end lost 1 base, and 9 bases lay between the germline ends. Germline V gene sequence: CDR1 SGHRS, CDR2 YFSETQ. The CDR3 totals 16 residues. The CDR3: CASSLSGDSGANVLTF. The CDR3 DNA sequence: TGCGCCAGCAGCTTGTCCGGAGATTCTGGGGCCAACGTCCTGACTTTC.

The V call is TRBV7-6, the J call TRBJ2-2; 8 nucleotides line up with TRBD1. The V and J ends lost 4 bases and 4 bases, in that order; junction bases with no gene match: 8. The CDR3 sequence is 16 residues long. Germline V gene sequence: CDR1 SGHVS, CDR2 FNYEAQ. CDR3 sequence: CASSSRQGAVTGELFF. CDR3 coding DNA: TGTGCCAGCAGCTCGAGGCAGGGGGCGGTCACCGGGGAGCTGTTTTTT.

This clone was recorded only once. V gene TRBV6-5 combines with J gene TRBJ1-6; TRBD1 might be the D (5 bases). The CDR3 contains 15 residues. CDR1 is MNHEY, CDR2 SVGAGI, per germline. Trimming left V 2 bases short and J 5 bases short, with 10 bases between. CDR3 in amino acids: CASSYPRVHNSPLHF. CDR3 DNA: TGTGCCAGCAGTTACCCCAGGGTCCATAATTCACCCCTCCACTTT.

The rearrangement joins TRBV3-1 (or the pseudogene TRBV3-2) to TRBJ2-1, with D uncertain. The germline V gene has CDR1 LGHDT and CDR2 YNNKEL (reference sequence). The CDR3 sequence is 12 residues long. Trimming took off 5 bases at V and 9 bases at J, with 11 bases between the two ends. The CDR3 protein is CASSLASGEQFF. DNA for the CDR3: TGTGCCAGCAGCTTAGCCTCGGGTGAGCAGTTCTTC.

As for this clone: Germline and junction disagree at one end, which may indicate a read error. This chain links TRBV7-2 with TRBJ2-1; tentative D call: TRBD1 (5 bases). Per germline, CDR1 SGHTA and CDR2 FQGNSA. This CDR3 spans 14 amino acids. The CDR3 nucleotides read TGTGCCAGCAGCCCCTTCAGGGAATACAGTGAGCAGTTCTTC. This encodes CASSPFREYSEQFF.

This chain joins TRBV7-2 and TRBJ2-7, with D unresolved. V was trimmed by 5 bases and J by 2 bases, leaving 13 bases between them. Germline CDR1 SGHTA, CDR2 FQGNSA. The CDR3 has 14 residues. The CDR3 nucleotides are TGTGCCAGCAGCACCGGGCGGTGGACCTACGAGCAGTACTTC. Translated: CASSTGRWTYEQYF.

J is TRBJ2-3 and V is TRBV18; 9 bases map to TRBD1. V dropped 0 bases and J dropped 0; count of bases not matched to a gene: 4. This CDR3 region has 17 residues. CDR1 is KGHSH and CDR2 is LQKENI in the germline V gene. CDR3 protein: CASSPPGQGKSTDTQYF. CDR3 bases: TGTGCCAGCTCACCACCAGGACAGGGGAAGAGCACAGATACGCAGTATTTT.

This chain uses TRBV2 with TRBJ1-5, with 9 bases aligning to TRBD1. Looked up from germline, CDR1 is SNHLY and CDR2 is FYNNEI. This CDR3 has 14 amino acids. Trimming cost V 6 bases and J 5 bases; bases outside gene matches: 5. For the CDR3, the DNA is TGTGCCAGCAGGGGGACAGGGTGGGATCAGCCCCAGCATTTT. It encodes CASRGTGWDQPQHF. The whole variable domain, remainder taken from reference TRBV2 and TRBJ1-5, is EPEVTQTPSHQVTQMGQEVILRCVPISNHLYFYWYRQILGQKVEFLVSFYNNEISEKSEIFDDQFSVERPDGSNFTLKIRSTKLEDSAMYFCASRGTGWDQPQHFGDGTRLSIL.